This is a list of T cell receptor beta chains from one sample in a study of early T cells in non-severe SARS-CoV-2 infection. TCRdb fed the 5' RACE reads into MiXCR, producing one record per CDR3 protein. The sample records about 100,000 distinct CDR3 sequences, about 13% being singletons. The sample was whole blood. The receptors shown here come from an adult who was a healthcare worker with PCR-confirmed SARS-CoV-2 infection or an uninfected control (not recorded which). Both conserved end residues are trimmed from each CDR3. D genes are given only for firm matches.

d_call | v_call | cdr3_aa
. | TRBV5-6 | ASSPGRDYEQY
. | TRBV28 | ASSTTPGGPRGASLGYNEQF
TRBD1 | TRBV20-1 | SASGGANYGYT
. | TRBV3-1 | ASSQIRNHGYT
. | TRBV7-6 | ASSSITMNTEAF
. | TRBV27 | ASSYLVILHEQY
TRBD1 | TRBV20-1 | SAPEPRTGEITDTQY
. | TRBV10-3 | AISESKGVGYEQY
TRBD2 | TRBV7-9 | ASSPGTSGHNEQF
TRBD2 | TRBV7-6 | ASEPFGGGNYNEQF
. | TRBV29-1 | SVGDTGPVDTEAF
TRBD2 | TRBV27 | ASSLPGLAGYNEQF
TRBD1 | TRBV28 | ASRAAPGQGNTEAF
. | TRBV20-1 | SARPHREGTDTQY